One and the same sample provided the 8 T cell receptor beta chains below, sequenced in a study of cytomegalovirus exposure and HLA in healthy donors. Repertoires were generated with immunoSEQ multiplex PCR, while TCRdb's copy carries only in-frame clones and drops some. The table has under 400,000 clones, 70% to 90% seen once. The specimen sequenced was PBMCs. All receptors derive from a man aged 25-40 years in good health and CMV-seronegative.

This clone came up once. The CDR3 spells CASSPFAGGPYEQYF. CDR3 bases: TGTGCCAGCTCACCATTCGCAGGGGGACCCTACGAGCAGTACTTC. The chain has TRBV18 and TRBJ2-7, with 7 bases fitting TRBD1. J was trimmed by 2 bases and V by 2 bases; bases with no gene match: 6. The V gene's germline CDR1 is KGHSH and CDR2 LQKENI. The CDR3 has 15 amino acids. The whole variable domain, filled in from reference TRBV18 and TRBJ2-7, reads NAGVMQNPRHLVRRRGQEARLRCSPMKGHSHVYWYRQLPEEGLKFMVYLQKENIIDESGMPKERFSAEFPKEGPSILRIQQVVRGDSAAYFCASSPFAGGPYEQYFGPGTRLTVT.

The gene calls are TRBV11-2 and TRBJ1-3, with D tentatively TRBD1 (6 bases). V was pared by 4 bases and J by 0 bases, with 16 bases between. CDR3 size: 17 residues. Germline-derived CDR1 and CDR2 are SGHAT and FQNNGV. CDR3 sequence (DNA): TGTGCCAGCAGCTCTAGTTCGACAGGCATCTCTGGAAACACCATATATTTT. It codes for CASSSSSTGISGNTIYF. Variable domain in full (rest from reference TRBV11-2 and TRBJ1-3): EAGVAQSPRYKIIEKRQSVAFWCNPISGHATLYWYQQILGQGPKLLIQFQNNGVVDDSQLPKDRFSAERLKGVDSTLKIQPAKLEDSAVYLCASSSSSTGISGNTIYFGEGSWLTVV.

The chain is built from TRBV18 and TRBJ1-6, with 10 bases identical to TRBD1. The ends lost 3 bases at V and 9 bases at J; junction bases unmatched: 5. The CDR3 loop spans 15 amino acids. CDR1 KGHSH and CDR2 LQKENI come from the germline V gene. The CDR3 DNA reads TGTGCCAGCTCACCCGGACAGGGGGAATCTTCACCCCTCCACTTT. It specifies CASSPGQGESSPLHF.

The CDR3 DNA reads as TGTGCCAGCAGTTTAGGCACCTCCTACGAGCAGTACTTC. This encodes CASSLGTSYEQYF. The rearrangement joins TRBV27 to TRBJ2-7; D is uncertain. This CDR3 is built from 13 residues. In germline, CDR1 is MNHEY, CDR2 SMNVEV (reference sequence). V lost 2 bases and J lost 0, with 5 bases in between.

This chain connects TRBV27 to TRBJ1-1, with 7 positions matching TRBD1. The CDR3 sequence is 15 residues long. Trimming cost V 4 bases and J 0 bases; bases outside gene matches: 5. Germline lookup yields CDR1 MNHEY and CDR2 SMNVEV (reference sequence). The CDR3 reads CASSSPGQMNTEAFF. CDR3 coding DNA: TGTGCCAGCAGTTCTCCGGGACAGATGAACACTGAAGCTTTCTTT.

The genes are TRBV6-1 and TRBJ1-2, with D perhaps matching TRBD1 (5 bases). V was pared by 4 bases and J by 2 bases, with 8 bases between. The CDR3 contains 13 residues. The germline gives CDR1 MNHNS, CDR2 SASEGT. The CDR3 sequence is CASSVTENYGYTF. In DNA form, the CDR3 reads TGTGCCAGCAGTGTGACAGAAAACTATGGCTACACCTTC.

This chain joins TRBV2 and TRBJ2-1, with 9 bases identical to TRBD2. The CDR3 contains 15 residues. CDR1 and CDR2 (germline): SNHLY, FYNNEI. The junction had 10 bases not matched to a gene; V was cut back by 6 bases and J by 7 bases. The CDR3 DNA reads as TGTGCCAGCAGCGACTCTAGCGGGGAGGGGAATGAGCAGTTCTTC. Encoded protein: CASSDSSGEGNEQFF. Drawing the rest from reference TRBV2 and TRBJ2-1, the complete variable domain is EPEVTQTPSHQVTQMGQEVILRCVPISNHLYFYWYRQILGQKVEFLVSFYNNEISEKSEIFDDQFSVERPDGSNFTLKIRSTKLEDSAMYFCASSDSSGEGNEQFFGPGTRLTVL.

The genes are TRBV6-6 and TRBJ1-1; the D is unclear. V was shortened by 2 bases and J by 4 bases, with 8 bases between the two germline ends. CDR1 is MNHNY, CDR2 SVGAGI, per germline (reference sequence). There are 13 residues in the CDR3. CDR3: CASSYQVFTEAFF. CDR3 in DNA: TGTGCCAGCAGTTACCAGGTTTTCACTGAAGCTTTCTTT.